The TCR beta chain described here comes from a study of metastatic and nonmetastatic thyroid tumors (dated by TCRdb to the early 2020s). About the study as a whole: Repertoires were compared across peripheral blood and tumor or nodule tissue samples from malignant and benign thyroid patients. Summary of the overall study and its limitations: TCR beta diversity was reported as significantly higher in malignant tumors than in benign nodules, in both blood and tumor samples.

None of the patients had been given any treatment before thyroid surgery. Using T-cell receptor beta sequencing, the study looked back at clinical samples from patients collected from 2012 to 2018. Library preparation used PCR. This sample was sequenced with an Illumina HiSeq 4000. High-throughput sequencing was used to profile the TCR beta-chain CDR3 region of each patient. The authors processed their data as follows. The researchers built a classifier to tell apart papillary thyroid cancer patients with distant metastasis, based on CDR3 differences among clinicopathological groups. The Shannon index was used to assess repertoire diversity, and the Morisita-Horn index was used to assess tumor-blood repertoire similarity. TCRdb itself trimmed the public reads at Q25 with fastp, ran MiXCR and retained productive beta chains. TCRdb, not the original authors, processed these V and J calls. This sample holds some 14,000 clones; about 32% were observed only once. The ten largest clones add up to 9.5% to 12% of the sample.

A word on this clone: The antigen this receptor binds is unknown. Qualities for individual bases were not recorded, and no much larger clone is one base off.

The sequencing input was tumor tissue. The clonotype was recovered from a male donor with papillary thyroid cancer or a benign thyroid nodule (not recorded which). Some clones in this sample may be carry-over from other donors' samples.

CDR3 reads: CATSDFLIASGQETQYF. The DNA is TGTGCCACCAGTGATTTTCTTATCGCTAGCGGCCAAGAGACCCAGTACTTC. The sequence is built from TRBV24-1 and TRBJ2-5, with 7 central nucleotides matching TRBD2. Trimming removed 1 base from V and 1 base from J; the gene matches leave 8 bases unexplained. The CDR3 covers 17 residues, taking in both the cysteine and the phenylalanine. Only the CDR3 part of the read is kept: 51 bases, read in frame from the first base. CDR1 and CDR2 are read off the germline V gene as KGHDR and SFDVKD.